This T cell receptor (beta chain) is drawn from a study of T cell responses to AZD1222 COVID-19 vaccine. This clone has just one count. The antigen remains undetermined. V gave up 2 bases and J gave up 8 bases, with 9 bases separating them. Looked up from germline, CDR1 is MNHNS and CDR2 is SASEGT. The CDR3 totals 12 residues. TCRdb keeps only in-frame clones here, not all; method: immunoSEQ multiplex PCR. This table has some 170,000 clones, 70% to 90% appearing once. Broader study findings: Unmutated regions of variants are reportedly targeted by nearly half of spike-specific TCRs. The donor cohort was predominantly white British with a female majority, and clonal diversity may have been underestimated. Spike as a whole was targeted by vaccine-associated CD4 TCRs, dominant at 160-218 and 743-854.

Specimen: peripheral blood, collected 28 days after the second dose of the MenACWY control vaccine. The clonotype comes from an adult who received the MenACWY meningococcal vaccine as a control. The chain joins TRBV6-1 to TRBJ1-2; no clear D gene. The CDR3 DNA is TGTGCCAGCAGTGAACCGCCGGAGGGCTACACCTTC. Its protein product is CASSEPPEGYTF.